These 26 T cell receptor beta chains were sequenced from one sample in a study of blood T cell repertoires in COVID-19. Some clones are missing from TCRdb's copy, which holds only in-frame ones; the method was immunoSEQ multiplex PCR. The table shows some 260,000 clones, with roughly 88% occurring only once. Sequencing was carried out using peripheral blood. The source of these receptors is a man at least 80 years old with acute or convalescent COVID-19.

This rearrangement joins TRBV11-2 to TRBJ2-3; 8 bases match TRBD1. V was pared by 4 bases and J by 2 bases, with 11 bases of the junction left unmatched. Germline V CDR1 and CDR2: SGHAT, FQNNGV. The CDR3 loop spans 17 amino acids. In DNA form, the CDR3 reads TGTGCCAGCAGCTCAACCGGGACAGGTGAACCCACAGATACGCAGTATTTT. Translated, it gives CASSSTGTGEPTDTQYF. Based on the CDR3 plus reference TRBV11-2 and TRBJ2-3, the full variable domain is EAGVAQSPRYKIIEKRQSVAFWCNPISGHATLYWYQQILGQGPKLLIQFQNNGVVDDSQLPKDRFSAERLKGVDSTLKIQPAKLEDSAVYLCASSSTGTGEPTDTQYFGPGTRLTVL.

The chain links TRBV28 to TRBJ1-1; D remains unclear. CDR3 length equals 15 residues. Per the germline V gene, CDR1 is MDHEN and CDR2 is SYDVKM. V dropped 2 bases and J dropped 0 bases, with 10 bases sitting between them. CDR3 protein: CASSLPSNMNTEAFF. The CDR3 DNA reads TGTGCCAGCAGTTTACCCTCCAACATGAACACTGAAGCTTTCTTT.

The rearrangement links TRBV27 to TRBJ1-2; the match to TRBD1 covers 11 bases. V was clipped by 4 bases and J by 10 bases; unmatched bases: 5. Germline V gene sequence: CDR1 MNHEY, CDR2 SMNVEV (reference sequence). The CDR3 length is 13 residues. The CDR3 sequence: CASSWDRGAPYTF. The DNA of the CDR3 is TGTGCCAGCAGTTGGGACAGGGGGGCACCCTACACCTTC.

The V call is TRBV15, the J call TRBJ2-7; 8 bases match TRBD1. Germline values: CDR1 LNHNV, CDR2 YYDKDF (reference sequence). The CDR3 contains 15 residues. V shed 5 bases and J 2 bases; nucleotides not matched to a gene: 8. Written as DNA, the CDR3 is TGTGCCACCAGCGGGTCGACAGGGGTGACCTACGAGCAGTACTTC. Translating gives CATSGSTGVTYEQYF. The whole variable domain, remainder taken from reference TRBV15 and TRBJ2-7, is DAMVIQNPRYQVTQFGKPVTLSCSQTLNHNVMYWYQQKSSQAPKLLFHYYDKDFNNEADTPDNFQSRRPNTSFCFLDIRSPGLGDTAMYLCATSGSTGVTYEQYFGPGTRLTVT.

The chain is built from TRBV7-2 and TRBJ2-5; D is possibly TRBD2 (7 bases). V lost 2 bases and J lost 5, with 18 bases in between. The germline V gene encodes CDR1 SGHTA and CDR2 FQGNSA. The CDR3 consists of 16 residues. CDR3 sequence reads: CASSLNSGGARETQYF. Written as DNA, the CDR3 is TGTGCCAGCAGCTTAAATTCGGGGGGCGCACGGGAGACCCAGTACTTC.

The DNA for the CDR3 is TGTGCCAGCTCTCGGGACAGTTCAATGAACACTGAAGCTTTCTTT. Amino acids: CASSRDSSMNTEAFF. The gene calls are TRBV18 and TRBJ1-1; 7 bases align to TRBD1. Germline values: CDR1 KGHSH, CDR2 LQKENI. J was trimmed by 0 bases and V by 6 bases; bases with no gene match: 7. This CDR3 is 15 amino acids long.

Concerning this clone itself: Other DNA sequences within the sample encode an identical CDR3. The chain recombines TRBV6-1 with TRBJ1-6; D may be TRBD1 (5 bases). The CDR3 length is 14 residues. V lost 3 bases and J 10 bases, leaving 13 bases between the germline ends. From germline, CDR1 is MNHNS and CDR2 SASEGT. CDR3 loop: CASSDGAGESPLHF. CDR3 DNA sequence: TGTGCCAGCAGTGATGGGGCAGGAGAATCACCCCTCCACTTT.

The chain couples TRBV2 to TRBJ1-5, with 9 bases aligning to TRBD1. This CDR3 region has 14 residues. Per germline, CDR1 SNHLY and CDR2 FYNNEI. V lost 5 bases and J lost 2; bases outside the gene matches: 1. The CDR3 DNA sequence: TGTGCCAGCAGTCGACAGGGGGGCAATCAGCCCCAGCATTTT. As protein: CASSRQGGNQPQHF.

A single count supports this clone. CDR3 sequence: CASRSRLAGNYEQYF. The CDR3 nucleotides are TGTGCCAGCAGGAGTAGACTAGCGGGAAACTACGAGCAGTACTTC. The chain recombines TRBV28 with TRBJ2-7; 11 nucleotides match TRBD2. The ends lost 6 bases at V and 3 bases at J; junction bases unmatched: 7. The length of the CDR3 is 15 residues. The germline gives CDR1 MDHEN, CDR2 SYDVKM.

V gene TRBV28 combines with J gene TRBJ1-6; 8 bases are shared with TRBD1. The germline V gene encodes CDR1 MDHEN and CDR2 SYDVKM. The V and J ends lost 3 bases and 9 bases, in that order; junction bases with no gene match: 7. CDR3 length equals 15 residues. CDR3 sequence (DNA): TGTGCCAGCAGTTTCCTAGGACAGGGATCTTCACCCCTCCACTTT. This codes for CASSFLGQGSSPLHF.

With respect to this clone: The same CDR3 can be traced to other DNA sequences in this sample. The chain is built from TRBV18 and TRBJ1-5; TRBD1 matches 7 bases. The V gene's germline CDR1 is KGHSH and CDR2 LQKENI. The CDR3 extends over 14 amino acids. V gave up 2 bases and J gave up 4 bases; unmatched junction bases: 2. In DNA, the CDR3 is TGTGCCAGCTCACCAAGCAGGGGGAATCAGCCCCAGCATTTT. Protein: CASSPSRGNQPQHF.

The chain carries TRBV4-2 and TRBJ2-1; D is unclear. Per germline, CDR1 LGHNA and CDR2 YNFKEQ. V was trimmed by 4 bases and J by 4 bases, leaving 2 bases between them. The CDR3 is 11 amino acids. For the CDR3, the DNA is TGTGCCAGCAGCCTATACAATGAGCAGTTCTTC. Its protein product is CASSLYNEQFF.

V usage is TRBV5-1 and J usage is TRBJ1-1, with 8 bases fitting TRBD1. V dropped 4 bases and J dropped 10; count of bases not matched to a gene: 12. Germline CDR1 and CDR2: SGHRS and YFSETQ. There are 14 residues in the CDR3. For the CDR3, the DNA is TGCGCCAGCAGCCCAGGAGCAGGGGGCTCAGTAGCTTTCTTT. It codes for CASSPGAGGSVAFF.

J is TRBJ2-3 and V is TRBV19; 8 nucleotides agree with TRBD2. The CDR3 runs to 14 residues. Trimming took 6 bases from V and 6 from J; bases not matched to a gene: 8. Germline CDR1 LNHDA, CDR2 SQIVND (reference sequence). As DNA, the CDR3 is TGTGCCAGTAGAGCCGGGAGGGCCCGGGATACGCAGTATTTT. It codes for CASRAGRARDTQYF.

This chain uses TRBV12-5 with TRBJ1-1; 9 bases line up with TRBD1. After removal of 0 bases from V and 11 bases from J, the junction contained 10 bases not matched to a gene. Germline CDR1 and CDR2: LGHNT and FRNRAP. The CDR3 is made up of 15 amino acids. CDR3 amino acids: CASGLVLRQGVWAFF. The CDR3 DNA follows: TGTGCTAGTGGTTTGGTACTTCGACAGGGGGTGTGGGCTTTCTTT. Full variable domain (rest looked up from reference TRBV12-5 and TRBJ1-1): DARVTQTPRHKVTEMGQEVTMRCQPILGHNTVFWYRQTMMQGLELLAYFRNRAPLDDSGMPKDRFSAEMPDATLATLKIQPSEPRDSAVYFCASGLVLRQGVWAFFGQGTRLTVV.

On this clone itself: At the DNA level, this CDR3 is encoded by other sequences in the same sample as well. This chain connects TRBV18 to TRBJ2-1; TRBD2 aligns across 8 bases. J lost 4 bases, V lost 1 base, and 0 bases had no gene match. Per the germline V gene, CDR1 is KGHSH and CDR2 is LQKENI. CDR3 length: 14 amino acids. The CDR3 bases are TGTGCCAGCTCACCACAGCGGGGGTACAATGAGCAGTTCTTC. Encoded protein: CASSPQRGYNEQFF. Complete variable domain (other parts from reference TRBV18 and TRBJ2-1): NAGVMQNPRHLVRRRGQEARLRCSPMKGHSHVYWYRQLPEEGLKFMVYLQKENIIDESGMPKERFSAEFPKEGPSILRIQQVVRGDSAAYFCASSPQRGYNEQFFGPGTRLTVL.

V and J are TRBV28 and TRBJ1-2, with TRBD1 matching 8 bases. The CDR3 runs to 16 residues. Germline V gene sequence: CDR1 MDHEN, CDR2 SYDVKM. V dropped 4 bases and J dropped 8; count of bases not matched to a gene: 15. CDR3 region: CASSSVSGGGGRGYTF. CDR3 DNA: TGTGCCAGCAGTTCCGTATCAGGGGGCGGGGGAAGAGGCTACACCTTC.

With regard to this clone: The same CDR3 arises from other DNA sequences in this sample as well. CDR3 protein: CASSQRQNYGYTF. Here the CDR3 DNA reads TGTGCCAGCAGCCAGAGACAGAATTATGGCTACACCTTC. The chain combines TRBV3-1 (or the pseudogene TRBV3-2) with TRBJ1-2, with a weak D call TRBD1 (5 bases). Germline CDR1 and CDR2: LGHDT and YNNKEL (reference sequence). The CDR3 has 13 residues. The ends were cut back, 3 bases at V and 5 bases at J, with 10 bases in the middle.

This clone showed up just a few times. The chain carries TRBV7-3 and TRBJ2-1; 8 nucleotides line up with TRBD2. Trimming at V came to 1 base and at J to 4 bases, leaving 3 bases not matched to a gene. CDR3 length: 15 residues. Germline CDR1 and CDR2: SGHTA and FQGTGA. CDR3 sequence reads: CASSLRAGEYNEQFF. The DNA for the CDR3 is TGTGCCAGCAGCTTAAGAGCGGGGGAGTACAATGAGCAGTTCTTC. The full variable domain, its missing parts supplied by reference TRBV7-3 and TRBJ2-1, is GAGVSQTPSNKVTEKGKYVELRCDPISGHTALYWYRQSLGQGPEFLIYFQGTGAADDSGLPNDRFFAVRPEGSVSTLKIQRTERGDSAVYLCASSLRAGEYNEQFFGPGTRLTVL.

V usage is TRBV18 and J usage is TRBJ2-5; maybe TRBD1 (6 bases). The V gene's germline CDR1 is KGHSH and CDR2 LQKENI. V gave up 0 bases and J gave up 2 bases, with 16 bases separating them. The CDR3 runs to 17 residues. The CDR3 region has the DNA TGTGCCAGCTCACCACCGGGGCCCGGGACACAACAAGAGACCCAGTACTTC. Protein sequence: CASSPPGPGTQQETQYF.

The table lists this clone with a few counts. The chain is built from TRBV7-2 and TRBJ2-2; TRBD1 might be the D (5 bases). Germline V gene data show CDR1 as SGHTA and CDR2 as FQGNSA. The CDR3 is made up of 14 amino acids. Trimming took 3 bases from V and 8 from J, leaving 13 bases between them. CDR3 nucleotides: TGTGCCAGCAGCTTCACAGGAACCTCAGGGGAGCTGTTTTTT. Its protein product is CASSFTGTSGELFF.

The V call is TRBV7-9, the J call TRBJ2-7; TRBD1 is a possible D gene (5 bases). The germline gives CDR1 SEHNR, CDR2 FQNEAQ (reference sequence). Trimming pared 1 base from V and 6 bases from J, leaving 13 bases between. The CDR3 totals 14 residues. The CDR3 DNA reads TGTGCCAGCAGCTTAGTAGGCAGGGATGGCGAGCAGTACTTC. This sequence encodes CASSLVGRDGEQYF.

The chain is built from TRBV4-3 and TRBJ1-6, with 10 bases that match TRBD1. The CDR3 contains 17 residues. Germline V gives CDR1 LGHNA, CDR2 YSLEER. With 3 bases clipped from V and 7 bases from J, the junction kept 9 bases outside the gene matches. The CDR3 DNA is TGCGCCAGCAGCCAGGCTCAGTGGACAGGGGGAAATTCACCCCTCCACTTT. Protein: CASSQAQWTGGNSPLHF.

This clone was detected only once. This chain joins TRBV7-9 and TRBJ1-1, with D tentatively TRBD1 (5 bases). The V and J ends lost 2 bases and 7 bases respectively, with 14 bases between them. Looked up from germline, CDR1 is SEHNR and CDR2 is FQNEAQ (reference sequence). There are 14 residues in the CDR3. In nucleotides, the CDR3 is TGTGCCAGCAGCTTATCGGGACCGGGGGGTGAAGCTTTCTTT. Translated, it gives CASSLSGPGGEAFF.

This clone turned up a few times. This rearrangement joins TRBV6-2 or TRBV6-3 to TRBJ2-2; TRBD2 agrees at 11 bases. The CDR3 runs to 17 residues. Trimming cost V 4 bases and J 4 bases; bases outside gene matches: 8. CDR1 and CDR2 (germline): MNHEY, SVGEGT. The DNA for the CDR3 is TGTGCCAGCAGTTCCCCGGGACTAGCGGCCTTCACCGGGGAGCTGTTTTTT. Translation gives CASSSPGLAAFTGELFF.

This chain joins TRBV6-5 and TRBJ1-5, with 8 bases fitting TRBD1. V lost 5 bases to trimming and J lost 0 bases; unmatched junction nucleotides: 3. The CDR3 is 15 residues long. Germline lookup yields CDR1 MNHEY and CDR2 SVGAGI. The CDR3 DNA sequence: TGTGCCAGCAGTCAGGACAGGGCTAGCAATCAGCCCCAGCATTTT. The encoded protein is CASSQDRASNQPQHF.